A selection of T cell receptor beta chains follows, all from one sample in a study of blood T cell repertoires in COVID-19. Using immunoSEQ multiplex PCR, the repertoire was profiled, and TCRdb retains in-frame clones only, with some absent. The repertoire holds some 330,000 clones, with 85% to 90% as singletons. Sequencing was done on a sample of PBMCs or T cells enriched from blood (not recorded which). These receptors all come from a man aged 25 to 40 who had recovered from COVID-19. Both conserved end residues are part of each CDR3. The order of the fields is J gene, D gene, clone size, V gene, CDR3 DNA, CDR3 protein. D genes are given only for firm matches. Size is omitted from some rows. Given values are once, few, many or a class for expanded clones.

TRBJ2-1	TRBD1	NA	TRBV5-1	TGCGCCAGCAGCTCGACAGGGGACAACACCTACAATGAGCAGTTCTTC	CASSSTGDNTYNEQFF
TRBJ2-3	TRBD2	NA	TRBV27	TGTGCCAGCAGTTTATTCCCCGGACTAGCGGGGATTGCATACACAGATACGCAGTATTTT	CASSLFPGLAGIAYTDTQYF
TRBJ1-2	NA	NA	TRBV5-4	TGTGCCAGCAGTACATTCGGGGATGGCTACACCTTC	CASSTFGDGYTF
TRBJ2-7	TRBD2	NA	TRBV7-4	TGTGCCAGCAGCATAGGGGTGGGACTAGCGGGAGTGGTAAAGTACTTC	CASSIGVGLAGVVKYF
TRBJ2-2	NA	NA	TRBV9	TGTGCCAGCAGCGTAGACGGGTTAACCGGGGAGCTGTTTTTT	CASSVDGLTGELFF
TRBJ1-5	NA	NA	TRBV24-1	TGTGCCACCAGTGATTCCAGGGAGGGCAATCAGCCCCAGCATTTT	CATSDSREGNQPQHF
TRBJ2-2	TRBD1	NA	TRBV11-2	TGTGCCAGCAGACGCATCTCGGGACAGGGCACCGGGGAGCTGTTTTTT	CASRRISGQGTGELFF
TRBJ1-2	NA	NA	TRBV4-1	TGCGCCAGCAGCCATAACCTAGGGACATATTCATCTAACTATGGCTACACCTTC	CASSHNLGTYSSNYGYTF
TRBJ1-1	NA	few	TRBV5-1	TGCGCCAGCAGCTTAGACAGCTTGAACACTGAAGCTTTCTTT	CASSLDSLNTEAFF
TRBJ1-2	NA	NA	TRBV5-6	TGTGCCAGCAGTTACGATGACGCGGGGGCGTTCTATGGCTACACCTTC	CASSYDDAGAFYGYTF
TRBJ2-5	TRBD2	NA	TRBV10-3	TGTGCCATCAGTGAGTCGGGGACTAGCGGGGAAGAGACCCAGTACTTC	CAISESGTSGEETQYF
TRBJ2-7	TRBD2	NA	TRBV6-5	TGTGCCAGCAGTTACCTGGGGACTAGCGGGAGCTACGAGCAGTACTTC	CASSYLGTSGSYEQYF
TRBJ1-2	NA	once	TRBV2	TGTGCCAGCATCGGGTATCCCAGGGCCGACTATGGCTACACCTTC	CASIGYPRADYGYTF
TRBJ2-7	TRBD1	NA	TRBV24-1	TGTGCCACCAGTGACCCTACAGGGGGCAGGAACGAGCAGTACTTC	CATSDPTGGRNEQYF
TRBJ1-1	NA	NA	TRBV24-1	TGTGCCACCAGTGATTTGAGGGACTTCCAAATGAACACTGAAGCTTTCTTT	CATSDLRDFQMNTEAFF
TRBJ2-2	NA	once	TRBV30	TGTGCCTGGAGTATCGGGGTCGGGGAGCTGTTTTTT	CAWSIGVGELFF
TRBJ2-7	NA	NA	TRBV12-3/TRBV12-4	TGTGCCAGCAGTTTACGCAACATCAGGGAGCAGTACTTC	CASSLRNIREQYF
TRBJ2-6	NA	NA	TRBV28	TGTGCCAGCAGTGGACGGACAACTTATGGGGCCAACGTCCTGACTTTC	CASSGRTTYGANVLTF
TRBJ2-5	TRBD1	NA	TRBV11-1	TGTGCCAGCAGCCCGGACAGGGAAGGGACCCAGTACTTC	CASSPDREGTQYF
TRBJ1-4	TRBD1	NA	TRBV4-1	TGCGCCAGCAGCCAAGCCGGGACAGGAGGTGAAAAACTGTTTTTT	CASSQAGTGGEKLFF
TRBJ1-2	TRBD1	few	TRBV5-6	TGTGCCAGCAGCGAGCCCGACAGGGGCACTGAGGGCTACACCTTC	CASSEPDRGTEGYTF
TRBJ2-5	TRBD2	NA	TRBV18	TGTGCCAGCTCACCACCGGGGGGGTACCAAGAGACCCAGTACTTC	CASSPPGGYQETQYF
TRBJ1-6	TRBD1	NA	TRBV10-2	TGTGCCAGCACCCGGACAGGCCTCTATAATTCACCCCTCCACTTT	CASTRTGLYNSPLHF
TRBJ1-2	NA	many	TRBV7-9	TGTGCCAGCAGCCACGGACAGAACTATGGCTACACCTTC	CASSHGQNYGYTF
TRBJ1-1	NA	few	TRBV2	TGTGCCAGCAGGGATCGACAAGCCGGCGACACTGAAGCTTTCTTT	CASRDRQAGDTEAFF
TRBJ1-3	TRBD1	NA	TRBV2	TGTGCCAGCAGTGAGTTCCAGGGGGCGTTAGGAGGAAACACCATATATTTT	CASSEFQGALGGNTIYF
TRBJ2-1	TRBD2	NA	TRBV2	TGTGCCAGCAGTGAAGGGAAGGTAGCGGGAGGCTTGAATGAGCAGTTCTTC	CASSEGKVAGGLNEQFF
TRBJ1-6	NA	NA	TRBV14	TGTGCCAGCAGCCACACGGAGGGCTTTTTTAATTCACCCCTCCACTTT	CASSHTEGFFNSPLHF
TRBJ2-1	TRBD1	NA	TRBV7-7	TGTGCTAGCAGCTTAGGGACAGGGCACAACAATGAGCAGTTCTTC	CASSLGTGHNNEQFF
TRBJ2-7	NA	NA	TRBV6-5	TGTGCCAGCAGTCCGGTCGGTACCTTCGAGCAGTACTTC	CASSPVGTFEQYF
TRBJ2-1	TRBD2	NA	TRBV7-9	TGTGCCAGCAGCTCCCCCCGCGTAGCGGGGAGCTCCTACAATGAGCAGTTCTTC	CASSSPRVAGSSYNEQFF
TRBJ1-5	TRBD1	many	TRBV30	TGTGCCTGGAGTGTAAAACAGGGGAATCAGCCCCAGCATTTT	CAWSVKQGNQPQHF
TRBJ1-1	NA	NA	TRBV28	TGTGCCAGCAGTTTCCGACTGGGGGGGACTGAAGCTTTCTTT	CASSFRLGGTEAFF
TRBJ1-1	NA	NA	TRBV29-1	TGCAGCACCGGGAGGAACACTGAAGCTTTCTTT	CSTGRNTEAFF
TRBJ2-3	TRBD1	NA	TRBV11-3	TGTGCCAGCAGCTCGGGACAGGGGGCAGATACGCAGTATTTT	CASSSGQGADTQYF
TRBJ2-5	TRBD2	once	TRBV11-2	TGTGCCAGCAGCTTACGGGTAGCGGGGGTTACACAAGAGACCCAGTACTTC	CASSLRVAGVTQETQYF
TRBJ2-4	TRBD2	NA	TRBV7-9	TGTGCCAGCACCCCAGGGGATAGCGGGGGGACGGGAAACATTCAGTACTTC	CASTPGDSGGTGNIQYF
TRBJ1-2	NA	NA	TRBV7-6	TGTGCCAGCAGCTTAGCGGCAGAGACCCCGGGAGGCTATGGCTACACCTTC	CASSLAAETPGGYGYTF
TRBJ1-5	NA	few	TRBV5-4	TGTGCCAGCAGCTTGGACAGGGACCAGCCCCAGCATTTT	CASSLDRDQPQHF
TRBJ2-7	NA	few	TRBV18	TGTGCCAGCTCACCATTCGTAGGACAGCCACCTTTGGAGCAGTACTTC	CASSPFVGQPPLEQYF
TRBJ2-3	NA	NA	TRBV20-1	TGCAGTGCTAGTCTCGCGTCGGCAGATACGCAGTATTTT	CSASLASADTQYF
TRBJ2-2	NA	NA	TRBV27	TGTGCCAGCAGTTTCGCGGTAGCGAACACCGGGGAGCTGTTTTTT	CASSFAVANTGELFF
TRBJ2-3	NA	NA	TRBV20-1	TGCAGTGTCGCGGCAGATACGCAGTATTTT	CSVAADTQYF
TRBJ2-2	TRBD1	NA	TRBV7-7	TGTGCTAGCAGCCTCCGACAGGGGAACACCGGGGAGCTGTTTTTT	CASSLRQGNTGELFF
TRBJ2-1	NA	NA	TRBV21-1	TGTGCCAGCAGCAAAGCGTACAGGACGTCCAATGAGCAGTTCTTC	CASSKAYRTSNEQFF
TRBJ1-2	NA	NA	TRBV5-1	TGCGCCAGCAGGCAGGGTGGAGGCTACACCTTC	CASRQGGGYTF
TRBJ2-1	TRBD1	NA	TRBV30	TGTGCCGGGGGACAGGGTGTGGGTGAGCAGTTCTTC	CAGGQGVGEQFF